These T cell receptor beta chains were read from a single sample in a study of blood T cell repertoires in COVID-19. The repertoire was sequenced with immunoSEQ multiplex PCR; TCRdb's copy has only in-frame clones and lacks some. The sample yields about 180,000 clones, approximately 81% seen once. Material for sequencing was PBMCs or T cells enriched from blood (not recorded which). These receptors were obtained from a woman between 35 and 50 years old with acute COVID-19. Both conserved end residues are part of each CDR3. D genes are given only for firm matches. Clone sizes are given selectively: once, few, many, or a class where the clone is expanded.

>TRBV19|few|NA|TRBJ2-7
TGTGCCAGTAGTCCCGTGGCGGTAGCACACGAGCAGTACTTC
CASSPVAVAHEQYF
>TRBV6-5|NA|TRBD1|TRBJ1-1
TGTGCCAGCAGTCTGGACAGGGTAAGGGCTTTCTTT
CASSLDRVRAFF
>TRBV29-1|NA|NA|TRBJ1-1
TGCAGCGGTTCCACGGCACAGGACGCCACTGAAGCTTTCTTT
CSGSTAQDATEAFF
>TRBV5-1|NA|TRBD2|TRBJ2-3
TGCGCCAGCAGCCCTCCGGAGTCGGGAGGAACAGATACGCAGTATTTT
CASSPPESGGTDTQYF
>TRBV6-5|NA|NA|TRBJ1-5
TGTGCCAGCACTCGAGGTAATAGCAATCAGCCCCAGCATTTT
CASTRGNSNQPQHF
>TRBV9|once|NA|TRBJ2-5
TGTGCCAGCAGCGTCAGAAGTGGAGAGACCCAGTACTTC
CASSVRSGETQYF
>TRBV27|NA|TRBD2|TRBJ2-7
TGTGCCAGCAGTTCTCCCCCCGAGTGGGGGGGAAAGTACGAGCAGTACTTC
CASSSPPEWGGKYEQYF
>TRBV20-1|few|TRBD2|TRBJ2-3
TGCAGTGCTAGTCGCGCTAGCGGGAGTGCTGGCACAGATACGCAGTATTTT
CSASRASGSAGTDTQYF
>TRBV3-1/TRBV3-2|once|NA|TRBJ1-2
TGTGCCAGCAGCCAAGAAGGGAGTACCCATGGCTACACCTTC
CASSQEGSTHGYTF
>TRBV3-1/TRBV3-2|NA|NA|TRBJ2-1
TGTGCCAGCAGCCAAGTATATGAGCAGTTCTTC
CASSQVYEQFF
>TRBV3-1/TRBV3-2|NA|NA|TRBJ2-2
TGTGCCAGCAGCCCGACTGGGTTCACCGGGGAGCTGTTTTTT
CASSPTGFTGELFF
>TRBV6-2/TRBV6-3|NA|NA|TRBJ2-5
TGTGCCAGCAGTTACCTTACAGGGCTACGGGTAGAGACCCAGTACTTC
CASSYLTGLRVETQYF
>TRBV5-4|NA|NA|TRBJ2-7
TGTGCCAGCAGCCCCCCAGGACAGATATACGAGCAGTACTTC
CASSPPGQIYEQYF
>TRBV23-1|NA|NA|TRBJ2-1
TGCGCCACTCACCCAGGGGCAGGAGGCTACAATGAGCAGTTCTTC
CATHPGAGGYNEQFF
>TRBV5-8|NA|TRBD1|TRBJ1-4
TGTGCCAGCAGCCTGGGACAGGGGAATGAAAAACTGTTTTTT
CASSLGQGNEKLFF
>TRBV7-9|NA|NA|TRBJ2-5
TGTGCCAGCAGCATACCGGGAAGCGGAGGGGAGACCCAGTACTTC
CASSIPGSGGETQYF